This section outlines one T cell receptor (beta chain) sequence together with its context. Original data processing: Amplification of reference gene primers was used by the study to estimate nucleated cell counts. TCRdb keeps only in-frame clones here, not all; method: immunoSEQ multiplex PCR. The V and J calls and clone size are taken from that table; D and trimming were inferred from the DNA. The sample contains roughly 180,000 clones, 70% to 90% of which appear only once. This CDR3 is 18 amino acids long. CDR1 is LGHNA and CDR2 is YSLEER in the germline V gene. Unmatched junction bases numbered 7, after V lost 0 bases and J lost 3 bases. The source of the sample is a study of blood T cell repertoires in COVID-19. Looking at the study overall: Samples representing acute and convalescent COVID-19 were sourced from the United States, Italy and Spain. PBMCs, B-cell-depleted T cells, or T cells provided the cDNA or gDNA that made up the material.

V and J are TRBV4-3 and TRBJ2-2, with 10 bases that match TRBD1. Sequenced sample: peripheral blood. This receptor was obtained from a man in his forties or fifties who had recovered from COVID-19. In DNA, the CDR3 is TGCGCCAGCAGCCAAGAACCGACAGGGGGCATAGACACCGGGGAGCTGTTTTTT. Translation: CASSQEPTGGIDTGELFF.